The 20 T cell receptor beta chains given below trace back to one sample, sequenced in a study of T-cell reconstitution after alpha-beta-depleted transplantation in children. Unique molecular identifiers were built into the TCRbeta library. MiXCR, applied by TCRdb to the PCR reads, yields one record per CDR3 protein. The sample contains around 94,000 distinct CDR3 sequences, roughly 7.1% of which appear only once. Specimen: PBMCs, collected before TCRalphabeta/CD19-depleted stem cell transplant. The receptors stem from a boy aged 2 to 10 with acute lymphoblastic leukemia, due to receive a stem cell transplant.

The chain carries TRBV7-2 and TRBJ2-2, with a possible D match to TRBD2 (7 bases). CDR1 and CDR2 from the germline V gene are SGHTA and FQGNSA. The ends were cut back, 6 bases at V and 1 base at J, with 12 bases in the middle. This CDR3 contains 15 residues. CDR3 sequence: CASRRGGKNTGELFF. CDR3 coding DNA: TGTGCCAGCAGGAGGGGGGGGAAGAACACCGGGGAGCTGTTTTTT.

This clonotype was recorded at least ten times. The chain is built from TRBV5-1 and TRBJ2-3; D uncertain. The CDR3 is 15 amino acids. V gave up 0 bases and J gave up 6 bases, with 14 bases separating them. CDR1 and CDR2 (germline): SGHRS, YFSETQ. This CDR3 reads CASSLEDPSRDTQYF. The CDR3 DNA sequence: TGCGCCAGCAGCTTGGAGGACCCGTCCAGGGATACGCAGTATTTT.

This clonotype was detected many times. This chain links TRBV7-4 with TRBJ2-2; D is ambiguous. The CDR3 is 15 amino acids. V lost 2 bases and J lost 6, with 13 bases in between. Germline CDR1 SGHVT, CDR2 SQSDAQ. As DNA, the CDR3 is TGTGCCAGCAGCTTAAACTGGGAAAGTGCCGGGGAGCTGTTTTTT. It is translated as CASSLNWESAGELFF.

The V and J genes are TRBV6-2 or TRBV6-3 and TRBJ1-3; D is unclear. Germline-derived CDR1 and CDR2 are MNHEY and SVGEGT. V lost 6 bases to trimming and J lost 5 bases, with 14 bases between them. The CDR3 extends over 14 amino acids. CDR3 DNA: TGTGCCAGCAGGTCCGAAGGCGGGCGAAACACCATATATTTT. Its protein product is CASRSEGGRNTIYF.

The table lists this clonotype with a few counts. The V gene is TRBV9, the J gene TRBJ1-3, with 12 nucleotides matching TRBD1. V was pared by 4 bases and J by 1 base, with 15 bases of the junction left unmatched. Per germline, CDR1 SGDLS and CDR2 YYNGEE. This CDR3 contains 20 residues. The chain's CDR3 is CASSTAPGQGARGSGNTIYF. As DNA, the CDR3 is TGTGCCAGCAGCACCGCCCCGGGACAGGGGGCCCGCGGATCTGGAAACACCATATATTTT.

The CDR3: CATIKLSPEYEQYF. The CDR3 DNA sequence: TGTGCCACCATAAAACTGTCCCCAGAGTACGAGCAGTACTTC. This chain uses TRBV24-1 with TRBJ2-7; D remains unclear. In germline, CDR1 is KGHDR, CDR2 SFDVKD. There are 14 residues in the CDR3. V was trimmed by 8 bases and J by 4 bases, leaving 17 bases between them.

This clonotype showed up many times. The CDR3 sequence is CASSYEVGNNSPLHF. CDR3 nucleotide sequence: TGTGCCAGCAGTTACGAAGTGGGAAATAATTCACCCCTCCACTTT. V gene TRBV6-5 combines with J gene TRBJ1-6; D is undetermined. The ends were cut back, 2 bases at V and 5 bases at J, with 10 bases in the middle. The CDR3 consists of 15 residues. Germline CDR1 reads MNHEY; CDR2 reads SVGAGI.

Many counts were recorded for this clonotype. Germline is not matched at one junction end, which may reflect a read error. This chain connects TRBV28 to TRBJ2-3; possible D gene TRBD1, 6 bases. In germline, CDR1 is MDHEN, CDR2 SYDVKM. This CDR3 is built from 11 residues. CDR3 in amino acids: CASTDRSLLHF. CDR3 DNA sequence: TGTGCCAGCACCGACAGGTCCCTCCTGCATTTT.

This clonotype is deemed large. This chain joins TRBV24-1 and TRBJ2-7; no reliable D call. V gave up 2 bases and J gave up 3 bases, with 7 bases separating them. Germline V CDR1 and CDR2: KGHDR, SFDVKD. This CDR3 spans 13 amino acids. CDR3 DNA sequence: TGTGCCACCAGTGATTGGCTACTCTACGAGCAGTACTTC. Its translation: CATSDWLLYEQYF.

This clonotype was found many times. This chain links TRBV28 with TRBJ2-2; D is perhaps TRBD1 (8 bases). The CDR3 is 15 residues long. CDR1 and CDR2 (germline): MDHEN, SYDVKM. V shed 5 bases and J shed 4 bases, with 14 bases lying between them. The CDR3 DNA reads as TGTGCCAGCAGTCCCTACAGGGGGGGCACCGGGGAGCTGTTTTTT. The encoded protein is CASSPYRGGTGELFF. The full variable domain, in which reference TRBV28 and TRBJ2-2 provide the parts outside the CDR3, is DVKVTQSSRYLVKRTGEKVFLECVQDMDHENMFWYRQDPGLGLRLIYFSYDVKMKEKGDIPEGYSVSREKKERFSLILESASTNQTSMYLCASSPYRGGTGELFFGEGSRLTVL.

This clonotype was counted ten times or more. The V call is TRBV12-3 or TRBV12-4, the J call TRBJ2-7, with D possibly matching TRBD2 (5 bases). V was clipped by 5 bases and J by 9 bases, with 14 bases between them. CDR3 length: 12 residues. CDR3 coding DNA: TGTGCCAGCAGTCTTGACACCGGGATGCAGTACTTC. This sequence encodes CASSLDTGMQYF.

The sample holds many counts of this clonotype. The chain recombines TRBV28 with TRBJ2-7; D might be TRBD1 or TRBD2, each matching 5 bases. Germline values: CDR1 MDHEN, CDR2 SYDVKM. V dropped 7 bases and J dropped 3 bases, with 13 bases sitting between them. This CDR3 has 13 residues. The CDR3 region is CASTLGTRYEQYF. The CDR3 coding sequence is TGTGCCAGCACCCTAGGGACCCGCTACGAGCAGTACTTC.

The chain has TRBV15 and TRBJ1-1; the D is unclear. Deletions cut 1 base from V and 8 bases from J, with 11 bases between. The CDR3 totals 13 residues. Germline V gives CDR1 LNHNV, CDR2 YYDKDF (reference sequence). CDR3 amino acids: CATSRVTRYEAFF. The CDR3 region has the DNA TGTGCCACCAGCAGAGTAACACGGTACGAAGCTTTCTTT.

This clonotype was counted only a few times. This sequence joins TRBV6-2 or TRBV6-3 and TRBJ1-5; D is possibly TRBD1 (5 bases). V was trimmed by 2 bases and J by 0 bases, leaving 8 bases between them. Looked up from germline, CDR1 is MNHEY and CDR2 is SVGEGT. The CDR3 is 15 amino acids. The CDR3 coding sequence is TGTGCCAGCAGTTACGGGACGGCTAGCAATCAGCCCCAGCATTTT. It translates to CASSYGTASNQPQHF.

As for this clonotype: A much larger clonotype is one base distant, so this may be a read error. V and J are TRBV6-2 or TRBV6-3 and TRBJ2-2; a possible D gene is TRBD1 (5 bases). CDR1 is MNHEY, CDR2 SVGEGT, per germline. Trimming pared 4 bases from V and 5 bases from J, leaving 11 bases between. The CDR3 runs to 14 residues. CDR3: CASSSYRRTGELFF. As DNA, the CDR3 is TGTGCCAGCAGTTCTTACAGGCGAACCGGGGAGCTGTTTTTT.

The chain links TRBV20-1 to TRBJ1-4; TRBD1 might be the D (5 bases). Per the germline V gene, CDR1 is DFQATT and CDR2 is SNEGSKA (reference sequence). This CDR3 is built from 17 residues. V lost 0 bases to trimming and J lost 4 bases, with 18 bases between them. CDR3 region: CSARDPGVGGYNEKLFF. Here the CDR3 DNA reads TGCAGTGCTAGAGATCCGGGGGTTGGGGGATATAATGAAAAACTGTTTTTT.

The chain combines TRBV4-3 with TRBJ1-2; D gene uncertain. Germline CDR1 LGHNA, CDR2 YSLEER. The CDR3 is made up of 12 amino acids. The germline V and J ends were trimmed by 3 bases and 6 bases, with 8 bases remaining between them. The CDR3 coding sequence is TGCGCCAGCAGCCATGGGGATAATGGCTACACCTTC. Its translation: CASSHGDNGYTF.

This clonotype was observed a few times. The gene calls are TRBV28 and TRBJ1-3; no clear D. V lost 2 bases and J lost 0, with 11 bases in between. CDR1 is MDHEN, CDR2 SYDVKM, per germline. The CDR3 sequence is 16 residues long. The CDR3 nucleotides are TGTGCCAGCAGTTTAGGGGTTATTTCCTCTGGAAACACCATATATTTT. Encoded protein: CASSLGVISSGNTIYF.

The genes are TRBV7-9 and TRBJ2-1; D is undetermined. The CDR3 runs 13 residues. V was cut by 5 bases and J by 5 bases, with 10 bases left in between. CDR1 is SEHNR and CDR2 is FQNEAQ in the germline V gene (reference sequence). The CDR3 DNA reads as TGTGCCAGCAGCCCAGAGTGGGACAATGAGCAGTTCTTC. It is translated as CASSPEWDNEQFF.

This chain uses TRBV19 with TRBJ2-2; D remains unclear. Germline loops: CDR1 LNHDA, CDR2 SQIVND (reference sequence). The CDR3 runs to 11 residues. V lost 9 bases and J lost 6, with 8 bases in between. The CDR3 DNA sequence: TGTGCCAGCGAAAGGTCCGGGGAGCTGTTTTTT. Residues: CASERSGELFF. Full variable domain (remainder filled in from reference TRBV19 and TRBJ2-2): DGGITQSPKYLFRKEGQNVTLSCEQNLNHDAMYWYRQDPGQGLRLIYYSQIVNDFQKGDIAEGYSVSREKKESFPLTVTSAQKNPTAFYLCASERSGELFFGEGSRLTVL.